This TCR beta chain was sequenced during a study of regulatory T cells in long-lasting Graves disease (dated by TCRdb to the early 2020s). Regarding the study in general: Newly diagnosed Graves' disease patients had taken antithyroid drugs for less than 3 months. Persistent Graves' disease patients were compared with newly diagnosed Graves' disease patients by peripheral blood TCR sequencing and RNA sequencing. The study was registered as a clinical trial and conducted in China. A total of roughly 35 samples underwent TCR sequencing: 13 from persistent and about 20 from newly diagnosed Graves' disease patients. Broader findings and caveats from the paper: The study examined only peripheral blood because the primary lesion, thyroid tissue, could not be accessed. Patients with persistent disease shared more public clonotypes (approximately 2,500) than newly diagnosed patients did (about 1,000). Compared with newly diagnosed patients, patients with persistent Graves' disease had lower TCR Shannon entropy and fewer highly expanded clones, which suggests clonal expansion. Persistent disease showed preferential use of TRBV28, TRBJ1-2 and TRBJ2-5, whereas newly diagnosed disease favored TRBV20-1 and TRBJ2-1. Sequencing and analysis were limited to the TCR beta chain. The authors acknowledged the small sample size as a limitation that may reduce accuracy.

This clonotype was seen repeatedly, ten times or more. Its antigen target is currently unknown. No base-level quality is on record; no much larger clone is a single base apart. The time point label corresponds to: newly diagnosed GD, antithyroid drugs for less than 3 months. For both TCR sequencing and RNA sequencing, RNA was extracted from PBMCs using TRIzol. The diagnosis of Graves' disease followed American Thyroid Association guidelines. Patients were recruited from an endocrinology department in Xi'an, China. From each patient, approximately 9.9 milliliters of peripheral blood was collected into an EDTA anticoagulant tube. PBMCs were isolated by Ficoll Paque Plus density gradient separation without further T cell sorting. An Agilent 2100 Bioanalyzer and agarose gel were used to check RNA quality, while a NanoDrop 2000 measured RNA concentration. The library was produced with multiplex PCR. Sequenced using an Illumina HiSeq 4000. CDR3 regions were amplified by Arm-PCR with iRepertoire HTBI primers to construct TCR beta libraries. Before sequencing, the PCR products went through gel purification. The original methods were these. Gene usage analysis of CDR3 amino acid clonotypes used the approximately 56 TRBV and more than 13 TRBJ segments found across samples. Filtered high-quality paired reads were merged into contigs using COPE and FqMerger. Contigs were aligned with BLAST to IMGT TRBV, TRBD and TRBJ reference genes, and CDR3 was defined per IMGT. Clonotypes above 0.1% frequency were classified as highly expanded clones. Shannon entropy was used to measure repertoire diversity, and the Gini coefficient was used to measure V-J evenness. Public clonotypes were defined as clonotypes shared by more than one individual. TCRdb reprocessed the public reads (quality trimming at Q25 with fastp, clone calling with MiXCR) and kept in-frame beta chains. Each CDR3 protein appears once, grouped with its most common genes and DNA. These V and J calls are TCRdb output, not the study's own analysis. The sample table contains around 420,000 distinct CDR3 sequences; only one count was recorded for about 14% of them. Approximately 21% of the sample goes to the ten largest clones.

CDR1 LGHDT and CDR2 YNNKEL were looked up in the germline V gene (reference sequence). The CDR3 starts with the cysteine, ends with the phenylalanine, and has 16 residues. Here the CDR3 DNA is all that survives: 48 bases in frame from base 1. At the junction V is shortened by 2 bases and J by 3 bases; bases outside the gene matches: 10. This sequence originates from a female donor with Graves disease. The chain is assembled from TRBV3-1 and TRBJ2-7, with 7 junctional bases fitting TRBD2. This sample comprised peripheral blood mononuclear cells (PBMCs), obtained at new diagnosis, from a patient treated with antithyroid drugs. The nucleotide sequence reads as follows: TGTGCCAGCAGCCAATTCCCTAGCGGAGCGGGCTACGAGCAGTACTTC. Its protein is CASSQFPSGAGYEQYF.